Below, 15 T cell receptor beta chains from the same sample are listed, as sequenced in a study of spatial heterogeneity in lung cancer. TCRdb re-called the 5' RACE reads with MiXCR, one entry per CDR3 protein. The sample has fewer than 15,000 distinct CDR3 sequences, approximately 15% seen once; the top ten hold 50% to 65%. Time point in this sample: sample taken at primary tumor resection. Tumor, nontumor lung or frozen PBMC supplied whole RNA that was sequenced unsorted. The sequencing used PBMCs, collected at surgery. Receptors originate from a male donor with early-stage non-small cell lung cancer.

This clonotype was picked up a small number of times. The V gene is TRBV11-2, the J gene TRBJ2-3, with D unclear. V was pared by 4 bases and J by 2 bases, with 10 bases between. The germline CDR1 and CDR2 sequences are SGHAT and FQNNGV. This CDR3 has 14 amino acids. The CDR3 DNA follows: TGTGCCAGCAGCTCCGCCAGATACACAGATACGCAGTATTTT. Its translation: CASSSARYTDTQYF.

This clonotype was picked up a small number of times. This sequence joins TRBV6-6 and TRBJ1-5; unclear D gene. The V end lost 6 bases, the J end lost 3 bases, and 9 bases lay between the germline ends. There are 13 residues in the CDR3. The germline gives CDR1 MNHNY, CDR2 SVGAGI (reference sequence). The CDR3 loop reads CASSQQYNQPQHF. The CDR3 DNA is TGTGCCAGCAGCCAACAGTACAATCAGCCCCAGCATTTT.

In its sample, this clonotype was seen many times. The rearrangement uses TRBV7-9 and TRBJ1-1; D gene unclear. V gave up 0 bases and J gave up 7 bases, with 12 bases separating them. Germline lookup yields CDR1 SEHNR and CDR2 FQNEAQ (reference sequence). CDR3 length: 14 amino acids. The CDR3 sequence: CASSLAGDTGEAFF. The DNA of the CDR3 is TGTGCCAGCAGCTTAGCCGGAGATACGGGTGAAGCTTTCTTT. Based on the CDR3 plus reference TRBV7-9 and TRBJ1-1, the full variable domain is DTGVSQNPRHKITKRGQNVTFRCDPISEHNRLYWYRQTLGQGPEFLTYFQNEAQLEKSRLLSDRFSAERPKGSFSTLEIQRTEQGDSAMYLCASSLAGDTGEAFFGQGTRLTVV.

Relative to its sample, this clonotype is medium-sized. This chain connects TRBV20-1 to TRBJ2-1; TRBD2 agrees at 7 bases. With V trimmed by 2 bases and J by 3 bases, 4 bases remained unmatched. The CDR3 totals 14 residues. Per germline, CDR1 DFQATT and CDR2 SNEGSKA (reference sequence). The CDR3 region is CSARNLAVYNEQFF. The CDR3 DNA reads TGCAGTGCTAGAAATCTAGCGGTCTACAATGAGCAGTTCTTC.

This clonotype has a handful of counts. The chain combines TRBV28 with TRBJ2-1, with D possibly TRBD2 on 6 matching bases. Between the trimmed V and J ends, which lost 6 bases and 9 bases, there was a span of 21 bases. The CDR3 runs 15 residues. Germline V CDR1 and CDR2: MDHEN, SYDVKM. CDR3 sequence (DNA): TGTGCCAGCAGAAGGGCGGGGACCCCGGGGTTTGAGCAGTTCTTC. It specifies CASRRAGTPGFEQFF.

Many counts were recorded for this clonotype. The chain has TRBV6-6 and TRBJ2-7; D uncertain. Germline V gene data show CDR1 as MNHNY and CDR2 as SVGAGI (reference sequence). CDR3 length equals 14 residues. Deletions cut 2 bases from V and 3 bases from J, with 11 bases between. DNA for the CDR3: TGTGCCAGCAGTTACAGAGGATCGAGCTACGAGCAGTACTTC. The encoded protein is CASSYRGSSYEQYF.

A remark on this clonotype: Possible read error: a much larger clone is one base away. The rearrangement links TRBV27 to TRBJ2-4; TRBD1 matches 8 bases. Germline assignment: CDR1 MNHEY and CDR2 SMNVEV (reference sequence). The CDR3 spans 16 residues. CDR3 region: CASSSGGSGSQNVQYF. CDR3 nucleotide sequence: TGTGCCAGCAGTTCAGGGGGCTCTGGGTCTCAAAACGTTCAGTACTTC.

This clonotype has a handful of counts. V usage is TRBV3-1 and J usage is TRBJ2-6; 13 positions agree with TRBD2. Germline V gene sequence: CDR1 LGHDT, CDR2 YNNKEL (reference sequence). The V and J ends lost 3 bases and 0 bases, in that order; junction bases with no gene match: 2. The CDR3 extends over 18 amino acids. The CDR3 DNA follows: TGTGCCAGCAGCCAGACTAGCGGGAGGTACTCTGGGGCCAACGTCCTGACTTTC. Its translation: CASSQTSGRYSGANVLTF.

In its sample, this clonotype was seen a few times. This chain links TRBV30 with TRBJ1-4; maybe TRBD1 (5 bases). Germline V gene data show CDR1 as GTSNPN and CDR2 as SVGIG (reference sequence). CDR3 size: 15 residues. Deletions cut 4 bases from V and 10 bases from J, with 22 bases between. In nucleotides, the CDR3 is TGTGCCTGGAACTACGCAGGAGGGGACGTCGGAAAACTGTTTTTT. This encodes CAWNYAGGDVGKLFF.

This chain uses TRBV18 with TRBJ2-4; TRBD1 might be the D (5 bases). V lost 3 bases and J 2 bases, leaving 14 bases between the germline ends. In germline, CDR1 is KGHSH, CDR2 LQKENI. The CDR3 runs to 16 residues. CDR3 protein: CASSPDPRASKNIQYF. The CDR3 DNA is TGTGCCAGCTCACCCGATCCCAGGGCCTCCAAAAACATTCAGTACTTC.

J is TRBJ1-1 and V is TRBV7-9; the D gene is possibly TRBD1 (6 bases). This CDR3 contains 12 residues. Per the germline V gene, CDR1 is SEHNR and CDR2 is FQNEAQ (reference sequence). V gave up 4 bases and J gave up 4 bases, with 7 bases separating them. The CDR3 bases are TGTGCCAGCAGCTGGGACACCACTGAAGCTTTCTTT. Its translation is CASSWDTTEAFF.

This chain links TRBV7-3 with TRBJ2-3; 8 bases line up with TRBD1. The germline gives CDR1 SGHTA, CDR2 FQGTGA. The CDR3 contains 18 residues. The V gene end was trimmed by 1 base and the J gene end by 4 bases; junction bases not matched to a gene: 13. DNA for the CDR3: TGTGCCAGCAGCTTAATAAGGTTTTTGCAGGGGGCTGCAGATACGCAGTATTTT. Translating gives CASSLIRFLQGAADTQYF.

This clonotype was counted at least ten times. V and J are TRBV9 and TRBJ1-6; no definite D call. CDR1 and CDR2 (germline): SGDLS, YYNGEE. This CDR3 contains 14 residues. V lost 0 bases and J lost 10, with 11 bases in between. The CDR3 is CASSVDGDQSPLHF. Here the CDR3 DNA reads TGTGCCAGCAGCGTAGATGGTGACCAATCACCCCTCCACTTT.

As to this clonotype: A read error may account for a junction end that differs from germline. The V gene is TRBV18, the J gene TRBJ2-2, with D possibly called TRBD1 or TRBD2 (5 bases each). The CDR3 has 14 amino acids. Germline V gene sequence: CDR1 KGHSH, CDR2 LQKENI. The CDR3 loop is CVSSHRGVDRELFF. The CDR3 region has the DNA TGTGTCAGCTCACACCGGGGCGTCGACCGGGAGCTGTTTTTT.

A remark on this clonotype: Since a much larger clone is just one base distant, this may be a read error. No conserved phenylalanine or tryptophan ends this CDR3, so it is likely a read error. This rearrangement joins TRBV5-1 to TRBJ2-5, with D maybe TRBD1 (5 bases). This CDR3 has 15 residues. V gave up 0 bases and J gave up 7 bases, with 16 bases separating them. Looked up from germline, CDR1 is SGHRS and CDR2 is YFSETQ. This CDR3 reads CASSLDLDPGATQYS. The CDR3 DNA reads as TGCGCCAGCAGCTTGGATCTGGATCCTGGGGCGACCCAGTACTCC.